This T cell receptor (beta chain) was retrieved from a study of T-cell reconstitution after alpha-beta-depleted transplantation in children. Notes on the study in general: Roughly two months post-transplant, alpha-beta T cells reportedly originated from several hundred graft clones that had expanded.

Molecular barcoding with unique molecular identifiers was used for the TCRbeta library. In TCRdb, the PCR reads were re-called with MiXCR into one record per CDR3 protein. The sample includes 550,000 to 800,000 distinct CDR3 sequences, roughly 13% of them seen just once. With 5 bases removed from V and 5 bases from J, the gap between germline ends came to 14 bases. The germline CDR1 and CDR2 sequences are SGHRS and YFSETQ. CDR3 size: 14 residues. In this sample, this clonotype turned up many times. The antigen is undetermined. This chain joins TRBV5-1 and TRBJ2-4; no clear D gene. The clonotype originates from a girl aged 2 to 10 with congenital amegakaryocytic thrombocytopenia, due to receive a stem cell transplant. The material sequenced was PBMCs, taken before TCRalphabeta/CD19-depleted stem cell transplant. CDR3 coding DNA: TGCGCCAGCAGTAAAGGCCAGCGAGAAAACATTCAGTACTTC. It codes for CASSKGQRENIQYF.